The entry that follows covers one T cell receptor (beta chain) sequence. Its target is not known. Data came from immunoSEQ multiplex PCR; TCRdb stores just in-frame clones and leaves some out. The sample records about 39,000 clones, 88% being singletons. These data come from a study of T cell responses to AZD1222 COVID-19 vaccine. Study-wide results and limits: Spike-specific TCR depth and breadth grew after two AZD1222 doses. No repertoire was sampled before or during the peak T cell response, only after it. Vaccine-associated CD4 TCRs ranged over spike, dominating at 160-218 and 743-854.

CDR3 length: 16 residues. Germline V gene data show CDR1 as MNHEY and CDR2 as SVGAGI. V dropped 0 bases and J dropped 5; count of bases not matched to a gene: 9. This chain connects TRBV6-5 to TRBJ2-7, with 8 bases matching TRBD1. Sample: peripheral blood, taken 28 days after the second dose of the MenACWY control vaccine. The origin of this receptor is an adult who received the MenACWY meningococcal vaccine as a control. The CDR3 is CASSYSFVRGRDEQYF. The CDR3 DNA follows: TGTGCCAGCAGTTACTCATTTGTCAGGGGGCGCGACGAGCAGTACTTC.